This TCR beta chain was found in a study of chemoradiotherapy in HPV16-positive cancers. General study findings and limits: During treatment, candidate HPV-specific clones and E7-related motifs expanded in tumor. The functional HPV-specific definition rests on just two HPV16-positive patients. In HPV16-positive patients, HPV-responsive T-cell expansion tracked better recurrence-free survival.

In regard to this clone: Its target is not known.

Profiled with immunoSEQ multiplex PCR; TCRdb holds only in-frame clones, not every one. The data contain 1,000 or so clones, 77% of them seen just once; the ten biggest clones take up roughly 12%. The V segment lost 6 bases and the J segment 5 bases; nucleotides outside the gene matches: 9. Germline V gene data show CDR1 as SGHDT and CDR2 as YYEEEE. The CDR3 has 15 residues. The sequencing used tumor tissue, collected from a patient who underwent chemoradiotherapy. The chain links TRBV5-6 to TRBJ1-2; 11 bases are a match to TRBD1. The TCR was taken from a human donor with HPV-associated anogenital cancer. CDR3: CASTPWDRGTYGYTF. The DNA for the CDR3 is TGTGCCAGCACGCCCTGGGACAGGGGGACTTATGGCTACACCTTC. Together with reference TRBV5-6 and TRBJ1-2, the CDR3 gives the full variable domain: DAGVTQSPTHLIKTRGQQVTLRCSPKSGHDTVSWYQQALGQGPQFIFQYYEEEERQRGNFPDRFSGHQFPNYSSELNVNALLLGDSALYLCASTPWDRGTYGYTFGSGTRLTVV.